The rows below give T cell receptor beta chains drawn from one sample of a study of CD8 T cells in Susac syndrome. One entry per CDR3 protein, called by TCRdb with MiXCR from the immunoSEQ multiplex PCR reads. The repertoire has almost 450,000 distinct CDR3 sequences, around 85% of them found once; the top ten carry under 0.15%. Sequencing used CD8+ T cells from PBMCs. The receptors shown here come from a human donor with multiple sclerosis. Each CDR3 is given with its conserved first and last residue. A D gene is named only where the DNA matches it firmly. Rows give clone size only sometimes, using once, few, many, or a class for an expanded clone.

V gene	clone size	J gene	D gene	CDR3 protein	CDR3 DNA
TRBV6-5	once	TRBJ1-2	TRBD1	CASSYHGTGGDYGYTF	TGTGCCAGCAGTTACCACGGGACAGGAGGCGACTATGGCTACACCTTC
TRBV5-8	NA	TRBJ2-1	NA	CASSFRGLFDEQFF	TGTGCCAGCAGCTTCAGGGGTCTATTCGATGAGCAGTTCTTC
TRBV15	NA	TRBJ2-5	NA	CATSRAGGQETQYF	TGTGCCACCAGCAGAGCTGGAGGGCAAGAGACCCAGTACTTC
TRBV28	NA	TRBJ2-5	TRBD1	CASSSLDRGRNQETQYF	TGTGCCAGCAGTTCCCTGGACAGGGGGCGAAACCAAGAGACCCAGTACTTC
TRBV12-3/TRBV12-4	NA	TRBJ2-5	TRBD1	CASSMDRAETQYF	TGTGCCAGCAGTATGGACAGGGCGGAGACCCAGTACTTC
TRBV20-1	NA	TRBJ1-1	TRBD1	CSARDSFFRQGATEAFF	TGCAGTGCTAGAGATTCGTTTTTTAGACAGGGGGCCACTGAAGCTTTCTTT
TRBV4-1	NA	TRBJ1-1	NA	CASSREVNTEAFF	TGCGCCAGCAGCCGGGAAGTGAACACTGAAGCTTTCTTT
TRBV27	NA	TRBJ1-2	TRBD1	CASRPYRGSNYGYTF	TGTGCCAGCAGACCTTACAGGGGGAGCAACTATGGCTACACCTTC
TRBV2	NA	TRBJ2-7	TRBD1	CASSGGQSSTSYEQYF	TGTGCCAGCAGTGGGGGACAGTCTTCCACCTCCTACGAGCAGTACTTC
TRBV20-1	NA	TRBJ2-7	NA	CSASARYEQYF	TGCAGTGCTAGTGCCCGGTACGAGCAGTACTTC
TRBV6-6	NA	TRBJ2-1	NA	CASSYLGEYNNEQFF	TGTGCCAGCAGTTACCTCGGAGAATATAACAATGAGCAGTTCTTC
TRBV7-9	NA	TRBJ2-3	NA	CASSTRLGDTQYF	TGTGCCAGCAGCACCCGACTAGGTGATACGCAGTATTTT
TRBV19	NA	TRBJ1-2	TRBD1	CASSGEQGESYGYTF	TGTGCCAGTAGTGGAGAACAGGGGGAGAGCTATGGCTACACCTTC
TRBV27	NA	TRBJ1-1	TRBD1	CASSLSGQGRGTEAFF	TGTGCCAGCAGTCTCTCGGGACAGGGTCGGGGCACTGAAGCTTTCTTT
TRBV25-1	NA	TRBJ1-1	NA	CASSLTGGEAFF	TGTGCCAGCAGTTTGACAGGAGGGGAAGCTTTCTTT
TRBV14	NA	TRBJ2-7	NA	CASSNLNTPTYEQYF	TGTGCCAGCAGCAACCTGAACACCCCGACCTACGAGCAGTACTTC
TRBV10-3	NA	TRBJ1-5	NA	CAISESIGNQPQHF	TGTGCCATCAGTGAGTCGATCGGCAATCAGCCCCAGCATTTT
TRBV24-1	NA	TRBJ2-1	TRBD2	CATSPPTGTRALYYYKNEQFF	TGTGCCACCAGTCCCCCGACCGGGACTAGGGCACTCTACTACTACAAAAATGAGCAGTTCTTC
TRBV6-2/TRBV6-3	NA	TRBJ2-1	NA	CASRLGGPNEQFF	TGTGCCAGCAGACTAGGGGGACCGAATGAGCAGTTCTTC
TRBV19	NA	TRBJ2-7	NA	CASSILPSYEQYF	TGTGCCAGTAGTATCCTCCCCTCCTACGAGCAGTACTTC
TRBV6-1	once	TRBJ2-6	TRBD1	CASKMGQASGANVLTF	TGTGCCAGCAAGATGGGACAGGCCTCTGGGGCCAACGTCCTGACTTTC
TRBV6-5	few	TRBJ1-1	NA	CASSYSIAEAFF	TGTGCCAGCAGTTACTCGATCGCTGAAGCTTTCTTT
TRBV19	NA	TRBJ2-1	NA	CASSISGTHNEQFF	TGTGCCAGTAGTATTAGCGGAACGCACAATGAGCAGTTCTTC
TRBV4-1	NA	TRBJ2-7	NA	CASSDRIGFDEQYF	TGCGCCAGCAGCGATCGTATAGGGTTCGACGAGCAGTACTTC
TRBV30	once	TRBJ1-1	TRBD1	CAWSWRGPAREGFF	TGTGCCTGGAGTTGGAGGGGGCCGGCCCGAGAGGGTTTCTTT
TRBV20-1	NA	TRBJ2-3	NA	CSARDLAGPRSTDTQYF	TGCAGTGCTAGAGATCTCGCGGGACCCCGAAGCACAGATACGCAGTATTTT